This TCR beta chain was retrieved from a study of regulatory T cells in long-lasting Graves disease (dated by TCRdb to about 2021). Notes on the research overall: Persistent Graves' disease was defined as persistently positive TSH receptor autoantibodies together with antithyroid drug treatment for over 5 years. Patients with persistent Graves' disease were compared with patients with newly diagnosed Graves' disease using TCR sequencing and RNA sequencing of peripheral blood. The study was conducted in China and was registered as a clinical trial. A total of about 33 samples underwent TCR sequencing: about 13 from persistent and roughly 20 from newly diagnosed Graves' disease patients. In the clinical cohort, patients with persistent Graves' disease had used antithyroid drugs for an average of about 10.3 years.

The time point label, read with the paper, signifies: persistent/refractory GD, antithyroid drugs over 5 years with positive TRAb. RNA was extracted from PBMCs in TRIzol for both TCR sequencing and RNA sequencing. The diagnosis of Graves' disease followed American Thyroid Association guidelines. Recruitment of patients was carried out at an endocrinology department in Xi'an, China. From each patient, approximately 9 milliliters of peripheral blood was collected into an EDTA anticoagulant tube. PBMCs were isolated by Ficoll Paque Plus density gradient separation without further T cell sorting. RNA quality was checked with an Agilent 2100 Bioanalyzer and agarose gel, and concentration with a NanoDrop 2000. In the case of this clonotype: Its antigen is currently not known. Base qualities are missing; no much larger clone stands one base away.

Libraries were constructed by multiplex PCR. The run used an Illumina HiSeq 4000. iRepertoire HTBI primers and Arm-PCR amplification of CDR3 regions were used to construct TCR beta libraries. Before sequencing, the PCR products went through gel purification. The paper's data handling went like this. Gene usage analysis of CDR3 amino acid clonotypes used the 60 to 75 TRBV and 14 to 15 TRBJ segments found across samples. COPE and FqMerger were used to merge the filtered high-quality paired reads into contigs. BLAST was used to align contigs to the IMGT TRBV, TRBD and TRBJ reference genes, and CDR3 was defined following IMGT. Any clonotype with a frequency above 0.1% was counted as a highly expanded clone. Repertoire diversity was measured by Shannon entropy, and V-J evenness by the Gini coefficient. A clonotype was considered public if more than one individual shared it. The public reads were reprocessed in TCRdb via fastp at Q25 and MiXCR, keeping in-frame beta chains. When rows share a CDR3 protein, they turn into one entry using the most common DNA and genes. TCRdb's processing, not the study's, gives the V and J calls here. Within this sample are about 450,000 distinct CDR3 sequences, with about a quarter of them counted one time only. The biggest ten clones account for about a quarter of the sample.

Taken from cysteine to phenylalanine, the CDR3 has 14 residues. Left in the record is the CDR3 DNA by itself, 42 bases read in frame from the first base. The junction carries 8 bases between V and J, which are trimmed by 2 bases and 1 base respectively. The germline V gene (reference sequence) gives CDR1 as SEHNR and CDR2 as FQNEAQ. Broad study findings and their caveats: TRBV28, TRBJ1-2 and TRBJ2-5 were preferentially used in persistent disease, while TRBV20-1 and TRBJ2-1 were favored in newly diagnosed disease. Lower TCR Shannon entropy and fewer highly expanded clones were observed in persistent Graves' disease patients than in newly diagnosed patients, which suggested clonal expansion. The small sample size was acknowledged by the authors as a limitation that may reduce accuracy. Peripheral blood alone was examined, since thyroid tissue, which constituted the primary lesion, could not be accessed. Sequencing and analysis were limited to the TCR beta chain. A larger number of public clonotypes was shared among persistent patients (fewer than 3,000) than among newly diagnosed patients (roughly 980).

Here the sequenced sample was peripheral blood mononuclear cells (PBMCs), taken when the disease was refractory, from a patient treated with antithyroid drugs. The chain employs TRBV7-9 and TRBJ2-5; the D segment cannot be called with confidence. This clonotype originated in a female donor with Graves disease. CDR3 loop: CASSLIQTQETQYF. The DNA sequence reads TGTGCCAGCAGCTTAATACAGACCCAAGAGACCCAGTACTTC.